This T cell receptor beta chain emerged from a study of shared clonotypes between healthy human individuals. Overall study context: Two women and three men aged 18 to 49 made up the donors. Notes on the study in general: Across a handful of donors, naive CD4 shared roughly 5%, naive CD8 around 4%, memory CD4 roughly 2.2%, memory CD8 about 0.4%. Sequencing depth was a factor that was expected to affect clonotype sharing among donors.

The CDR3 runs to 12 residues. Per the germline V gene, CDR1 is SEHNR and CDR2 is FQNEAQ (reference sequence). V lost 4 bases, J lost 5 bases, and 9 bases lay in between. Naive CD8 cells comprised CD45RO-negative, CCR7-positively selected cells, excluding terminally differentiated effector memory CD45RA+ cells. On this clone itself: The antigen is undetermined.

Methods used by the authors: Filtering was not the same, since immunoSEQ gave junction-only sequences without quality scores. The method was immunoSEQ multiplex PCR; TCRdb's version includes in-frame clones alone and lacks a portion of them. That table supplies the V and J calls and clone size; D and trimming were determined from the DNA. Of millions of clones detected, about 93% appear once; the ten largest clones hold under 2%. The clonotype was recovered from a man between 18 and 29 years old in good health. Some clones in this sample may be carry-over from other donors' samples. Sequenced: naive CD8+ T cells from PBMCs. The chain links TRBV7-9 to TRBJ2-7, with D hard to call. The CDR3 sequence is CASSSKSDEQYF. The CDR3 DNA reads TGTGCCAGCAGCTCGAAAAGCGACGAGCAGTACTTC.